One T cell receptor beta chain is described in this entry. This sample was taken from a study of OX40 agonist ivuxolimab in advanced cancers. TCRdb keeps only in-frame clones here, not all; method: immunoSEQ multiplex PCR. Among 90,000 or so clones listed, 85% to 90% were seen once. Germline trimming cut 0 bases from V and 12 bases from J; bases unmatched to any gene: 12. Germline V gene sequence: CDR1 GTSNPN, CDR2 SVGIG (reference sequence). The CDR3 length is 15 residues. V usage is TRBV30 and J usage is TRBJ2-1; TRBD2 agrees at 9 bases. The clonotype was recovered from an adult with an advanced solid tumor such as melanoma, head and neck, liver or kidney cancer. Material: CD4+ or CD8+ T cells sorted from blood, obtained in a trial of the OX40 agonist ivuxolimab. The DNA for the CDR3 is TGTGCCTGGAGTGTGATGCGGGGGGGACCCTACGGGCAGTTCTTC. Amino acids: CAWSVMRGGPYGQFF.